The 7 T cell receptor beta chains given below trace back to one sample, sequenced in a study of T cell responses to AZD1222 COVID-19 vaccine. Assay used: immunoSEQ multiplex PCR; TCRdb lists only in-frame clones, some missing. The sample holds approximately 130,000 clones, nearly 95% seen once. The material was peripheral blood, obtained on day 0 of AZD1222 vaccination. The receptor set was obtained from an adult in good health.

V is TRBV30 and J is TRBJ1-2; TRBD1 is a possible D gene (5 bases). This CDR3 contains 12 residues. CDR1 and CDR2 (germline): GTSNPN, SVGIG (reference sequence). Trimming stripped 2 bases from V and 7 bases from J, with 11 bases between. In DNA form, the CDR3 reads TGTGCCTGGAGTCTGGGGGTTACTGGCTACACCTTC. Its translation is CAWSLGVTGYTF.

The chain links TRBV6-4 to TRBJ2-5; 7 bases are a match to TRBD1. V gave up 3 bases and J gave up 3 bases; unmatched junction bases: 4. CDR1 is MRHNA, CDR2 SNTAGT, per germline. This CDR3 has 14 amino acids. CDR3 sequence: CASSERGGEETQYF. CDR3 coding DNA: TGTGCCAGCAGTGAACGAGGGGGCGAAGAGACCCAGTACTTC.

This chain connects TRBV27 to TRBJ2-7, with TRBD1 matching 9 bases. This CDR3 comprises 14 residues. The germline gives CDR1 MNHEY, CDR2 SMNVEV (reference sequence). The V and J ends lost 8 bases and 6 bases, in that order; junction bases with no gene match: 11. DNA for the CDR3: TGTGCCAGCTCCCCGACAGGGGGGTTGATCGAGCAGTACTTC. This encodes CASSPTGGLIEQYF.

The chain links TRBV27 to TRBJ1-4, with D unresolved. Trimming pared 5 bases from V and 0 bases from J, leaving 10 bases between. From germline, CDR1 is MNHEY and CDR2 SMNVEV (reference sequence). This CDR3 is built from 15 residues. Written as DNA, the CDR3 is TGTGCCAGCAGTCGACAAGGGTCAACTAATGAAAAACTGTTTTTT. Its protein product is CASSRQGSTNEKLFF. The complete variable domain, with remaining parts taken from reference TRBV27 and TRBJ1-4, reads EAQVTQNPRYLITVTGKKLTVTCSQNMNHEYMSWYRQDPGLGLRQIYYSMNVEVTDKGDVPEGYKVSRKEKRNFPLILESPSPNQTSLYFCASSRQGSTNEKLFFGSGTQLSVL.

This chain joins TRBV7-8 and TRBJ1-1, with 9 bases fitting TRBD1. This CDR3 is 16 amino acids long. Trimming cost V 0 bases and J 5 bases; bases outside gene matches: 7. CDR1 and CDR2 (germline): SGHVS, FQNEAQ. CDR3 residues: CASSLARTGDRTEAFF. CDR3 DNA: TGTGCCAGCAGCTTAGCAAGGACAGGGGATCGGACTGAAGCTTTCTTT. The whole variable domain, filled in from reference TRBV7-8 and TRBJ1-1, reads GAGVSQSPRYKVAKRGQDVALRCDPISGHVSLFWYQQALGQGPEFLTYFQNEAQLDKSGLPSDRFFAERPEGSVSTLKIQRTQQEDSAVYLCASSLARTGDRTEAFFGQGTRLTVV.

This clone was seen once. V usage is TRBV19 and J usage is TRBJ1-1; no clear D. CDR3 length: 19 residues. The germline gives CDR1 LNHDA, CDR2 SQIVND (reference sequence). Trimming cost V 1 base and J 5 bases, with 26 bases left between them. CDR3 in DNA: TGTGCCAGTAGTATAGTCTCGTGGTCGCGGCAGTACAAAGGGACTGAAGCTTTCTTT. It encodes CASSIVSWSRQYKGTEAFF.

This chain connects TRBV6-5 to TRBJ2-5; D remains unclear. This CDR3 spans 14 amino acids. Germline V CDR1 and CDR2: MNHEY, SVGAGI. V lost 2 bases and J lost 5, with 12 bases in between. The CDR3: CASSYSRFRETQYF. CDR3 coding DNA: TGTGCCAGCAGTTACAGCAGGTTTCGGGAGACCCAGTACTTC.